What follows are 13 T cell receptor beta chains derived from one specimen sequenced in a study of cytomegalovirus exposure and HLA in healthy donors. It was with 60 Vbeta and 13 Jbeta primers that the PCR ran. The data were produced by immunoSEQ multiplex PCR, yet TCRdb's version contains in-frame clones alone and is incomplete. The sample holds about 160,000 clones; roughly four fifths are singletons and the top ten take over 2.5%. Sequencing input: PBMCs. These receptors were taken from a female donor in good health and CMV-seronegative.

The rearrangement joins TRBV5-1 to TRBJ2-5; TRBD2 is a possible D gene (6 bases). V lost 5 bases and J lost 4, with 18 bases in between. Germline CDR1 and CDR2: SGHRS and YFSETQ. The CDR3 consists of 15 residues. CDR3 nucleotides: TGCGCCAGCAGTCCCTTCCCGGGAGTACCAGAGACCCAGTACTTC. This encodes CASSPFPGVPETQYF.

The chain recombines TRBV19 with TRBJ1-2; 8 bases are shared with TRBD1. The trim removed 7 bases at V and 3 bases at J, leaving 22 bases unmatched. CDR3 length: 19 residues. Germline V CDR1 and CDR2: LNHDA, SQIVND (reference sequence). This CDR3 reads CASTPGPRTTGVVHYGYTF. The CDR3 DNA sequence: TGTGCCAGTACCCCCGGACCCCGGACGACAGGGGTAGTACACTATGGCTACACCTTC.

CDR3 DNA sequence: TGTGCCAGCAGCTTAGGAGGGAACACTGAAGCTTTCTTT. It codes for CASSLGGNTEAFF. The chain has TRBV11-2 and TRBJ1-1; D gene uncertain. V was clipped by 1 base and J by 1 base, with 4 bases between them. CDR3 length: 13 residues. Germline CDR1 reads SGHAT; CDR2 reads FQNNGV.

V is TRBV19 and J is TRBJ2-7, with a tentative D call TRBD1 (6 bases). V lost 6 bases and J lost 2, with 11 bases in between. Germline V gives CDR1 LNHDA, CDR2 SQIVND (reference sequence). This CDR3 contains 13 residues. In DNA, the CDR3 is TGTGCCAGTAGGGCGAAGGGGGCCTACGAGCAGTACTTC. Translated, it gives CASRAKGAYEQYF.

The genes are TRBV7-3 and TRBJ1-2; TRBD1 is a possible D gene (5 bases). This CDR3 region has 18 residues. CDR1 and CDR2 (germline): SGHTA, FQGTGA. V shed 1 base and J shed 1 base, with 19 bases lying between them. CDR3 sequence (DNA): TGTGCCAGCAGCTTAAGTTTCCCAGGGTCGGGGGTTAACTATGGCTACACCTTC. It translates to CASSLSFPGSGVNYGYTF.

This chain uses TRBV2 with TRBJ2-7, with D unresolved. Germline V lookup: CDR1 SNHLY, CDR2 FYNNEI. The CDR3 length is 11 residues. Trimming cost V 6 bases and J 6 bases, with 9 bases left between them. The CDR3: CASRRVGEQYF. The CDR3 region has the DNA TGTGCCAGCAGACGGGTCGGCGAGCAGTACTTC.

V gene TRBV19 combines with J gene TRBJ1-1, with D tentatively TRBD1 (6 bases). CDR3 size: 14 residues. Per the germline V gene, CDR1 is LNHDA and CDR2 is SQIVND (reference sequence). Trimming stripped 4 bases from V and 5 bases from J, with 14 bases between. The CDR3, as DNA: TGTGCCAGTAGTAGGCCCGGGGGGCGGACTGAAGCTTTCTTT. This translates into CASSRPGGRTEAFF.

The chain couples TRBV6-5 to TRBJ1-6; 8 bases fit TRBD1. The CDR3 is made up of 14 amino acids. V trimming: 6 bases; J trimming: 9 bases; junction bases outside the gene matches: 7. Germline-derived CDR1 and CDR2 are MNHEY and SVGAGI. The CDR3 sequence: CASSRGQGTSPLHF. CDR3 bases: TGTGCCAGCAGCCGCGGACAGGGAACTTCACCCCTCCACTTT.

The V gene is TRBV2, the J gene TRBJ2-3; D unresolved. Trimming took off 5 bases at V and 3 bases at J, with 6 bases between the two ends. The CDR3 runs to 12 residues. Per germline, CDR1 SNHLY and CDR2 FYNNEI. CDR3 sequence reads: CASSSLTDTQYF. CDR3 nucleotide sequence: TGTGCCAGCAGTTCTCTGACAGATACGCAGTATTTT.

The table lists this clone with a few counts. The chain recombines TRBV30 with TRBJ1-5, with a weak D call TRBD1 (6 bases). V dropped 5 bases and J dropped 5 bases, with 13 bases sitting between them. The germline V gene has CDR1 GTSNPN and CDR2 SVGIG (reference sequence). The CDR3 covers 13 residues. The CDR3 DNA is TGTGCCTGGGGGCGACAGGACGATCAGCCCCAGCATTTT. Protein product: CAWGRQDDQPQHF.

This chain connects TRBV15 to TRBJ2-1, with 7 bases aligning to TRBD1. The CDR3 is made up of 13 amino acids. CDR1 is LNHNV, CDR2 YYDKDF, per germline (reference sequence). V dropped 6 bases and J dropped 3; count of bases not matched to a gene: 2. In DNA, the CDR3 is TGTGCCACCAGTGGACAGGACTACAATGAGCAGTTCTTC. Protein sequence: CATSGQDYNEQFF.

This clone was seen only once. This same CDR3 is encoded by further DNA sequences in the sample. The CDR3 sequence: CASSLGGVYEQYF. CDR3 DNA sequence: TGTGCCAGCAGTTTAGGCGGGGTCTACGAGCAGTACTTC. The rearrangement uses TRBV28 and TRBJ2-7, with D possibly matching TRBD2 (6 bases). V lost 2 bases to trimming and J lost 3 bases, with 8 bases between them. The CDR3 runs to 13 residues. The germline V gene has CDR1 MDHEN and CDR2 SYDVKM.

The V call is TRBV7-2, the J call TRBJ2-3; 11 nucleotides agree with TRBD2. Looked up from germline, CDR1 is SGHTA and CDR2 is FQGNSA. J was trimmed by 4 bases and V by 6 bases; bases with no gene match: 6. The CDR3 has 15 amino acids. For the CDR3, the DNA is TGTGCCAGCAGATATCCGGGACTAGCGGCAGATACGCAGTATTTT. It is translated as CASRYPGLAADTQYF.